The text below deals with one TCR beta chain. Per the study methods: Amplification of reference gene primers was used by the study to estimate nucleated cell counts. The data were produced by immunoSEQ multiplex PCR, yet TCRdb's version contains in-frame clones alone and is incomplete. D and trimming were read from the DNA, whereas the V and J calls and clone size are those reported in that table. The table has fewer than 120,000 clones, more than 75% seen once; the top ten hold approximately 3.3%. The V gene lost 2 bases and the J gene lost 6 bases, with 15 bases spanning the gap. The CDR3 loop spans 14 amino acids. Looked up from germline, CDR1 is SGHNT and CDR2 is YYREEE (reference sequence). This sample is part of a study of blood T cell repertoires in COVID-19. Overall study context: Researchers got acute and convalescent COVID-19 samples from the United States, Italy and Spain. T cells, B-cell-depleted T cells, or PBMCs provided the cDNA or gDNA that served as material.

The chain is built from TRBV5-4 and TRBJ2-7, with no clear D. The material sequenced was peripheral blood. This sequence was found in a woman aged 45 to 65 with acute or convalescent COVID-19. The CDR3 sequence: CASSFHGRLGEQYF. CDR3 coding DNA: TGTGCCAGCAGCTTTCATGGCAGACTTGGCGAGCAGTACTTC.